This T cell receptor beta chain stems from a study of blood T cell repertoires in COVID-19. Across the whole study: The study drew acute and convalescent COVID-19 samples from the United States, Italy and Spain.

Under the authors' procedure: It was from reference gene primer amplification that nucleated cell counts were estimated. The method was immunoSEQ multiplex PCR; TCRdb's version includes in-frame clones alone and lacks a portion of them. V and J calls and clone size follow that table, whereas D and trimming were derived from the DNA. Of fewer than 200,000 clones listed, over 85% are singletons. The CDR3 consists of 15 residues. CDR1 and CDR2 (germline): LNHNV, YYDKDF (reference sequence). V trimming: 7 bases; J trimming: 4 bases; junction bases outside the gene matches: 9. The V gene is TRBV15, the J gene TRBJ2-1, with TRBD1 matching over 8 bases. Source material: peripheral blood. The sequence was collected from a woman in her forties or fifties with acute or convalescent COVID-19. The CDR3 sequence is CATIPTGAGYNEQFF. Here the CDR3 DNA reads TGTGCCACCATCCCGACAGGGGCCGGTTACAATGAGCAGTTCTTC.